Described below is a single T cell receptor beta chain sequence and its context. The antigen it binds to is not known. No much larger clone is present one base from it, and per-base qualities are unavailable. The cohort consisted of 600 to 700 healthy bone marrow donors. Cohort members were all nominally healthy when sampled, although unrecorded immune exposures were likely present. The donor tested CMV seronegative, placing the donor among the 350 to 400 seronegative members of the cohort. A peripheral blood sample was collected from each donor, and TCR beta sequencing was performed on peripheral blood mononuclear cells. Genomic DNA was extracted from the blood cell samples with the Qiagen DNeasy Blood Extraction Kit. The library was built by means of the immunoSEQ multiplex PCR assay. The multiplex PCR relied on a mix of 60 forward primers for TCR Vbeta segments and 13 reverse primers for TCR Jbeta segments. Amplification of the CDR3 region of rearranged TCR beta genes was performed with a multiplex PCR assay on genomic DNA. On the Illumina HiSeq System, the amplified TCR beta libraries were sequenced as 87-base-pair reads. The original pipeline was this. Across the roughly 600 repertoires, a later analysis counted 60 million to 90 million unique TCR beta chains, approximately 10 million of which were shared by at least two donors. A nearest-neighbor algorithm error-corrected the raw reads and collapsed the reads into unique sequences, merging closely related sequences to remove PCR and sequencing errors. CDR3 sequences were aligned to IMGT reference sequences to assign V, D and J gene segments. For a sequence to be retained, at least a six-nucleotide match to both a V gene segment and a J gene segment was required. Rearrangements were classified as productive when the CDR3 lacked stop codons and remained in frame with V and J, and all other rearrangements were classified as non-productive. Following IMGT convention, CDR3 was defined as the stretch from the second conserved V-encoded cysteine to the conserved J-encoded phenylalanine. The earlier analysis of some 550 of the donors excluded any sequence lacking an unambiguous match to a single V gene segment. An earlier analysis of several hundred of the donors called V segments functional above 56.7% productive rearrangements and segregating when the between-donor standard deviation exceeded 5%. To diagnose cytomegalovirus status from the catalog of TCR beta chain sequences, a statistical classification framework was built. In a later analysis, TCR nucleotide sequences were compared against IMGT/GENE-DB human TR gene sequences so that V and J genes could be assigned. Using the TCRdist pipeline, a later analysis assigned CDR3 sequences along with most-parsimonious VDJ recombination scenarios. A later analysis defined each TCR beta chain by its CDR3 amino acid sequence plus V-gene family, and excluded reads lacking a unique V-gene family. As a way to deal with suspected cross-contamination and a sequencing artifact, a later analysis dropped hundreds of nucleotide sequences that were highly shared and had low generation probability. A later analysis calculated a clonal expansion index for each public chain from normalized within-repertoire ranks of inferred template counts. In a later analysis, generation probabilities were computed using a VDJ recombination model fitted to out-of-frame rearrangements, and the results were checked against IGoR. A later analysis scored TCR-TCR, TCR-HLA and TCR-CMV co-occurrence with hypergeometric tests, applying a repertoire-size bias correction to TCR pairs. False discovery rates were estimated in a later analysis by permuting HLA or CMV assignments 20 times. In a later analysis, co-occurring TCRs were grouped using DBSCAN, with TCRdist sequence similarity added in when clustering inside HLA-allele-positive subsets. Repertoires with fewer than 30,000 or more than 120,000 public chains were left out of co-occurrence clustering, as were a few repertoires with anomalous nucleotide sharing. Here the immuneACCESS table is served through TCRdb, limited to in-frame sequences with V and J called. Missing clones are a known gap in these copies; in checked studies unresolved V genes cover under half, and the rest lacks a known reason. V and J calls and clone size are copied from that table; D and trimming were computed from the DNA. Present in this sample are under 200,000 clones, roughly 80% of which were seen just once. The ten largest clonotypes hold roughly 0.38% of the sample.

The sample is drawn from a study of cytomegalovirus exposure and HLA in healthy donors (dated by TCRdb to 2015 to 2018). In terms of the full investigation: According to an earlier analysis of a few hundred of the donors, roughly 180 million T cells yielded 90 million to 140 million unique TCR beta sequences and about 300 Gb of sequence data. Class I and class II HLA loci were covered by the typing at four-digit resolution. The T cell repertoires of around 670 subjects were profiled by immunosequencing and related to cytomegalovirus serostatus. Among almost 400 genotyped donors of the cohort, an average of approximately 250,000 unique TCR beta nucleotide sequences were sequenced per donor, 15% to 20% of them non-productive. A later analysis re-examined previously published TCR beta repertoires from about 700 donors and added high-resolution HLA genotyping to investigate patterns of TCR occurrence. Besides the first cohort of around 700 subjects, a separate validation cohort made up of about 120 different subjects was used. Typing coverage differed by locus: A, B, C, DRB1 and DQB1 were typed in about 629-640 donors, DQA1 in approximately 520, DPA1 in roughly 590, and DPB1 in 472. Rather than drawing on any new phenotypic data, the later analysis identified candidate immune exposures from TCR beta sequences and the way those sequences occurred across donors. A later genetic analysis took genome-wide SNP genotypes for about 55% of the roughly 670 donors and used that subset as a discovery cohort. Donor age, sex, ethnicity and CMV serostatus were compiled together with the repertoire data. To decide whether each TCR beta V gene segment behaved as functional or pseudogenic, an earlier analysis of fewer than 750 of the donors relied on high-throughput TCR beta sequencing. The study was designed to test whether signatures of past pathogen exposure could be identified by cataloging public T cell receptors. High-throughput TCR immunosequencing, statistical association of individual TCRs with disease status, and machine learning were combined to predict cytomegalovirus infection status. Because of strong linkage in the cohort, roughly five DR-DQ haplotypes were treated as single units for association and clustering. An early release that covered some 640 HLA-typed donors contained 300 to 350 gigabases of sequencing data and tens of millions of unique TCR sequences. All discovery cohort repertoires had been generated on a single sequencing platform. The genetic ancestry cluster associated with self-reported Caucasian donors included 65% to 90% of the roughly 360 genotyped donors. Study-wide conclusions, independent of this receptor: A later analysis reported that several top co-occurrence clusters appeared linked to parvovirus B19, influenza, CMV and Epstein-Barr virus. Because the 87-base-pair reads could not distinguish some IMGT-functional V segments, including TRBV6-2 and TRBV6-3, those segments were excluded. Specific HLA alleles were associated with 15,000 to 20,000 TCR beta sequences at a false discovery rate of 0.05 in a later analysis. A further reported finding was that TCR beta sequences accurately predicted the HLA-A and HLA-B alleles for most subjects in the first cohort. In a later analysis, HLA-associated TCR beta chains were found to be more clonally expanded and to have lower generation probabilities than equally common non-associated chains. A total of fewer than 200 TCR beta chains were listed by the study as associated with cytomegalovirus. Sequencing depth was assumed to be roughly uniform across donors in the presence/absence analyses, though that assumption may not hold. A cluster of highly shared sequence variants was judged likely to be a technical artifact of the sequencing pipeline. Because counts were too low, fewer than 20 rarely observed V segments, including chromosome 9 orphons, were excluded from the earlier analysis of 587 of the donors. Strong co-occurrence of HLA alleles, especially DR and DQ, made assigning TCR associations to individual alleles difficult. According to a later genetic analysis, donors in an Asian-associated ancestry cluster had fewer N-insertions in productive TCRs than the approximately 670-donor mean. In a later analysis, most CMV-associated TCR beta chains were found to appear HLA-restricted, with HLA associations seemingly driven largely by CMV exposure. Because HLA typing was missing for some donors at each locus, association tests included only the typed subset. A later genetic analysis associated a missense DCLRE1C variant with V-gene and J-gene trimming of TCR beta chains, and an independent cohort replicated the association. In vitro tests confirmed that a few of the cytomegalovirus-associated TCR beta chains recognize cytomegalovirus antigens. For the cohort, immune exposure information was limited to CMV serostatus. An earlier analysis of some 590 of the donors showed that most TCR beta V segments appeared in productive rearrangements either about 87% or about 30% of the time, which broadly matched IMGT annotations. In this cohort, only TCR beta chains were sequenced, and detectable features were limited by the absence of alpha or paired-chain data. According to the authors, the approach could potentially be generalized to other disease states and immunological phenotypes. Linkage disequilibrium might explain the correlated functional status among segregating V segments, but an unknown experimental factor could not be ruled out. In a later analysis, the rate of TCR association differed among HLA loci, with DRB1 alleles having the most associated TCRs and HLA-C alleles having the fewest. The classifier was reported to diagnose cytomegalovirus status with high specificity and sensitivity in both the original cohort and the validation cohort. Most TCR sequences were seen in very few donors, while some public TCRs were found in many individuals.

Inclusive of the bounding cysteine and phenylalanine, the CDR3 is 14 residues long. Of all the DNA, just the CDR3 is kept, 42 bases in frame from base 1. The germline V gene encodes CDR1 GTSNPN and CDR2 SVGIG (reference sequence). V is trimmed back by 3 bases and J by 4 bases, and the junction contains 7 bases that no gene match accounts for. The receptor chain draws on TRBV30 and TRBJ2-3, with 7 junctional bases fitting TRBD1. The sequencing sample was made of PBMCs. This TCR came from a boy aged 2 to 10 in good health and CMV-seronegative. The base sequence is TGTGCCTGGAGGGATCGCAGGGGGTCAGATACGCAGTATTTT. Translation gives CAWRDRRGSDTQYF.